The 29 T cell receptor beta chains listed next were all sequenced from one sample in a study of CD4 T cells in relation to SARS-CoV-2 and coronaviruses (dated by TCRdb to 2020 to 2023). CD4+ T cells from unexposed donors were collected before the COVID-19 pandemic (2011-2018). After more than 9 days of culture, CD4+ T cells were isolated with the EasySep CD4+ T cell isolation kit. These TCRs are of unknown antigen specificity. Library method: the immunoSEQ multiplex PCR assay. Not all clones reach the TCRdb copy of this immuneACCESS table, which keeps in-frame sequences only. Checked studies attribute under half of the gap to unresolved V genes and leave the rest unexplained. Here the sample has about 20,000 clones; 60% to 85% occur a single time. The ten largest clones take up less than 20% of the sample. The sequencing sample was made of CD4+ T cells from PBMCs, cultured in vitro. These receptors originate from a human donor in good health.

The chain links TRBV7-2 to TRBJ2-3, with a possible D match to TRBD1 (6 bases). Germline V lookup: CDR1 SGHTA, CDR2 FQGNSA. This CDR3 spans 15 amino acids. The germline V and J ends were trimmed by 5 bases and 4 bases, with 16 bases remaining between them. The chain's CDR3 is CASSPNRVRADTQYF. In DNA, the CDR3 is TGTGCCAGCAGCCCCAACAGGGTCCGGGCAGATACGCAGTATTTT.

The CDR3 is CSASWGDTEAFF. CDR3 nucleotide sequence: TGCAGTGCCAGTTGGGGGGACACTGAAGCTTTCTTT. J is TRBJ1-1 and V is TRBV20-1, with D perhaps matching TRBD1 (5 bases). Looked up from germline, CDR1 is DFQATT and CDR2 is SNEGSKA (reference sequence). This CDR3 contains 12 residues. V was shortened by 6 bases and J by 3 bases, with 11 bases between the two germline ends.

This clone was picked up a small number of times. The chain links TRBV19 to TRBJ2-2, with TRBD2 identical over 10 bases. Per germline, CDR1 LNHDA and CDR2 SQIVND (reference sequence). The CDR3 length is 16 residues. V lost 6 bases and J lost 6; bases outside the gene matches: 10. The CDR3: CASSQPGLALSGELFF. The CDR3 coding sequence is TGTGCCAGTAGCCAACCGGGACTAGCGCTGTCCGGGGAGCTGTTTTTT. Supplemented by reference TRBV19 and TRBJ2-2, the full variable domain reads DGGITQSPKYLFRKEGQNVTLSCEQNLNHDAMYWYRQDPGQGLRLIYYSQIVNDFQKGDIAEGYSVSREKKESFPLTVTSAQKNPTAFYLCASSQPGLALSGELFFGEGSRLTVL.

The chain couples TRBV7-2 to TRBJ2-1; D may match TRBD1 or TRBD2 (5 bases each). Germline V CDR1 and CDR2: SGHTA, FQGNSA. The CDR3 contains 14 residues. The V gene lost 2 bases and the J gene lost 4 bases, with 9 bases spanning the gap. CDR3 sequence reads: CASSLRGRYNEQFF. In DNA, the CDR3 is TGTGCCAGCAGCTTAAGGGGACGGTACAATGAGCAGTTCTTC.

The CDR3 nucleotides are TGTGCCAGCTCAAATCAAGAGAACACTGAAGCTTTCTTT. It yields the protein CASSNQENTEAFF. The chain joins TRBV18 to TRBJ1-1; D gene uncertain. This CDR3 contains 13 residues. The V gene lost 5 bases and the J gene lost 1 base, with 8 bases spanning the gap. In germline, CDR1 is KGHSH, CDR2 LQKENI.

The rearrangement uses TRBV12-5 and TRBJ1-2; possible D gene TRBD1, 5 bases. V was shortened by 0 bases and J by 7 bases, with 9 bases between the two germline ends. Germline CDR1 is LGHNT and CDR2 is FRNRAP. This CDR3 comprises 13 residues. The CDR3 DNA reads TGTGCTAGTGGTTTGGTACTTGACAGTGGCTACACCTTC. This sequence encodes CASGLVLDSGYTF.

The V and J genes are TRBV10-3 and TRBJ1-1, with 7 bases lining up with TRBD1. From germline, CDR1 is ENHRY and CDR2 SYGVKD. The length of the CDR3 is 13 residues. Losses at the gene ends were 4 bases for V and 6 bases for J; bases not matched to a gene: 5. The CDR3 nucleotides are TGTGCCATCAGTGTTATTGGGACAGCTGAAGCTTTCTTT. Residues: CAISVIGTAEAFF.

This clone was counted only a few times. The V gene is TRBV9, the J gene TRBJ1-2; the D gene is possibly TRBD1 (6 bases). With 0 bases removed from V and 7 bases from J, the gap between germline ends came to 10 bases. CDR3 length: 13 residues. CDR1 and CDR2 from the germline V gene are SGDLS and YYNGEE. The CDR3 coding sequence is TGTGCCAGCAGCGTAGGAAGCAGGGGTGGCTACACCTTC. Translating it yields CASSVGSRGGYTF.

This clone appeared a few times. The CDR3 region has the DNA TGTGCCAGTGGGGGAGGCACCACCCTCAATGAGCAGTTCTTC. Amino acids: CASGGGTTLNEQFF. The chain combines TRBV6-5 with TRBJ2-1; D is perhaps TRBD2 (6 bases). Trimming stripped 9 bases from V and 6 bases from J, with 18 bases between. The CDR3 is 14 residues long. Germline V gene sequence: CDR1 MNHEY, CDR2 SVGAGI.

The V and J genes are TRBV19 and TRBJ1-2; a weak D match, TRBD1 (6 bases). CDR1 and CDR2 (germline): LNHDA, SQIVND (reference sequence). The length of the CDR3 is 12 residues. The V and J ends lost 8 bases and 8 bases respectively, with 15 bases between them. CDR3 sequence reads: CASSLGGGGYTF. CDR3 bases: TGTGCCAGTTCATTAGGCGGGGGCGGCTACACCTTC.

V usage is TRBV7-2 and J usage is TRBJ1-1, with D unresolved. V shed 5 bases and J shed 4 bases, with 17 bases lying between them. CDR3 length: 15 residues. Germline CDR1 SGHTA, CDR2 FQGNSA. Written as DNA, the CDR3 is TGTGCCAGCAGCCGCAGACCTGTAATATCCACTGAAGCTTTCTTT. Translation gives CASSRRPVISTEAFF.

The chain is built from TRBV28 and TRBJ1-1; D is unresolved. Trimming removed 3 bases at V and 3 bases at J, with 5 bases between. Germline values: CDR1 MDHEN, CDR2 SYDVKM. This CDR3 spans 12 amino acids. In nucleotides, the CDR3 is TGTGCCAGCAGTTTGATGGACACTGAAGCTTTCTTT. Its translation: CASSLMDTEAFF.

This chain joins TRBV28 and TRBJ1-1; TRBD1 aligns across 8 bases. From germline, CDR1 is MDHEN and CDR2 SYDVKM. The CDR3 is 14 residues long. V was pared by 5 bases and J by 5 bases, with 7 bases of the junction left unmatched. The CDR3 region is CASSKNRGWTEAFF. The CDR3 DNA follows: TGTGCCAGCAGTAAAAACAGGGGGTGGACTGAAGCTTTCTTT.

V gene TRBV7-8 combines with J gene TRBJ2-5; D not resolved. The CDR3 loop spans 14 amino acids. The germline V gene encodes CDR1 SGHVS and CDR2 FQNEAQ. Trimming left V 5 bases short and J 1 base short, with 11 bases between. The CDR3 spells CASSPRRTQETQYF. CDR3 in DNA: TGTGCCAGCAGCCCTCGCCGCACCCAAGAGACCCAGTACTTC.

The chain couples TRBV20-1 to TRBJ2-5, with D hard to call. Trimming took off 3 bases at V and 5 bases at J, with 7 bases between the two ends. CDR1 and CDR2 (germline): DFQATT, SNEGSKA (reference sequence). The CDR3 totals 11 residues. The CDR3 loop is CSARNGETQYF. The CDR3 DNA reads as TGCAGTGCTAGGAATGGGGAGACCCAGTACTTC.

The chain joins TRBV15 to TRBJ2-5; 9 nucleotides agree with TRBD1. Per the germline V gene, CDR1 is LNHNV and CDR2 is YYDKDF (reference sequence). This CDR3 is built from 17 residues. The V and J ends lost 1 base and 4 bases, in that order; junction bases with no gene match: 10. CDR3 region: CATSRAGGTGRGETQYF. CDR3 coding DNA: TGTGCCACCAGCAGAGCGGGTGGGACAGGGCGGGGAGAGACCCAGTACTTC.

V gene TRBV5-4 combines with J gene TRBJ1-2; TRBD1 agrees at 9 bases. Trimming took 2 bases from V and 6 from J; bases not matched to a gene: 14. The germline V gene encodes CDR1 SGHNT and CDR2 YYREEE (reference sequence). This CDR3 contains 17 residues. The CDR3 spells CASSFTQGAIIYDGYTF. As DNA, the CDR3 is TGTGCCAGCAGCTTTACACAGGGGGCGATAATTTATGATGGCTACACCTTC.

The J gene is TRBJ2-7, the V gene TRBV11-2; TRBD2 matches 7 bases. Unmatched junction bases numbered 12, after V lost 0 bases and J lost 10 bases. This CDR3 region has 15 residues. Germline V CDR1 and CDR2: SGHAT, FQNNGV. As DNA, the CDR3 is TGTGCCAGCAGCTTAGATCCTCTACTAGCGAGCTCCCAGTACTTC. This translates into CASSLDPLLASSQYF.

V usage is TRBV19 and J usage is TRBJ2-1, with 13 bases aligning to TRBD2. Germline assignment: CDR1 LNHDA and CDR2 SQIVND (reference sequence). The CDR3 has 18 amino acids. V trimming: 7 bases; J trimming: 2 bases; junction bases outside the gene matches: 11. In nucleotides, the CDR3 is TGTGCCAGTACCGATTTGGGGACTAGCGGGACCACCTACAATGAGCAGTTCTTC. Translated: CASTDLGTSGTTYNEQFF.

The CDR3 protein is CASSVADSGKKNIQYF. The DNA of the CDR3 is TGTGCCAGCAGCGTAGCCGACTCCGGGAAGAAAAACATTCAGTACTTC. This chain links TRBV9 with TRBJ2-4; tentatively, D is TRBD2 (5 bases). Trimming removed 0 bases from V and 4 bases from J, with 14 bases in between. The CDR3 length is 16 residues. CDR1 is SGDLS, CDR2 YYNGEE, per germline.

Only one count was recorded for this clone. CDR3 nucleotide sequence: TGCGCCAGCAGCCCGGCATTAAGGGCCTACGAGCAGTACTTC. As protein: CASSPALRAYEQYF. The chain carries TRBV4-1 and TRBJ2-7; D ambiguous. CDR3 length: 14 residues. Trimming pared 4 bases from V and 2 bases from J, leaving 12 bases between. Germline CDR1 and CDR2: MGHRA and YSYEKL.

The gene calls are TRBV6-1 and TRBJ1-5; no firm D call. Trimming stripped 2 bases from V and 5 bases from J, with 25 bases between. Germline V gene lookup returns CDR1 MNHNS and CDR2 SASEGT. The CDR3 consists of 19 residues. CDR3 sequence reads: CASSEIFPRRLSVHQPQHF. The CDR3 bases are TGTGCCAGCAGTGAAATATTCCCCAGACGGCTATCGGTCCATCAGCCCCAGCATTTT.

Of note for this clone: One end of the junction is discordant with germline, which a read error may explain. The chain employs TRBV4-1 and TRBJ1-5; D not resolved. CDR1 and CDR2 from the germline V gene are MGHRA and YSYEKL. The CDR3 has 15 residues. CDR3 residues: CASNQYTNSNQPQHF. The DNA of the CDR3 is TGCGCCAGCAACCAATACACTAATAGCAATCAGCCCCAGCATTTT.

The chain uses TRBV7-9 and TRBJ1-2; D unresolved. The CDR3 consists of 13 residues. Trimming removed 2 bases from V and 4 bases from J, with 8 bases in between. Germline V gene data show CDR1 as SEHNR and CDR2 as FQNEAQ (reference sequence). CDR3 sequence reads: CASSLLSVYGYTF. In DNA form, the CDR3 reads TGTGCCAGCAGCTTACTGTCTGTCTATGGCTACACCTTC.

As DNA, the CDR3 is TGTGCCAGCAGCCCAACTCTGCTGAACACTGAAGCTTTCTTT. Residues: CASSPTLLNTEAFF. The chain recombines TRBV9 with TRBJ1-1; no reliable D call. CDR3 length: 14 residues. Germline lookup yields CDR1 SGDLS and CDR2 YYNGEE. V lost 4 bases, J lost 0 bases, and 10 bases lay in between. Full variable domain (rest looked up from reference TRBV9 and TRBJ1-1): DSGVTQTPKHLITATGQRVTLRCSPRSGDLSVYWYQQSLDQGLQFLIQYYNGEERAKGNILERFSAQQFPDLHSELNLSSLELGDSALYFCASSPTLLNTEAFFGQGTRLTVV.

CDR3 region: CASSLIKNTEAFF. The DNA for the CDR3 is TGTGCCAGCAGTTTAATTAAGAACACTGAAGCTTTCTTT. The V call is TRBV28, the J call TRBJ1-1, with unresolved D. The CDR3 consists of 13 residues. Germline V gene data show CDR1 as MDHEN and CDR2 as SYDVKM. V lost 2 bases and J lost 1, with 5 bases in between. The whole variable domain, remainder taken from reference TRBV28 and TRBJ1-1, is DVKVTQSSRYLVKRTGEKVFLECVQDMDHENMFWYRQDPGLGLRLIYFSYDVKMKEKGDIPEGYSVSREKKERFSLILESASTNQTSMYLCASSLIKNTEAFFGQGTRLTVV.

The gene calls are TRBV25-1 and TRBJ1-4; D not certain. CDR1 MGHDK and CDR2 SYGVNS come from the germline V gene. The CDR3 extends over 16 amino acids. V dropped 5 bases and J dropped 0 bases, with 13 bases sitting between them. CDR3 loop: CASSPPRSSTNEKLFF. CDR3 in DNA: TGTGCCAGCAGTCCGCCTAGGAGTTCAACTAATGAAAAACTGTTTTTT.

The rearrangement uses TRBV19 and TRBJ1-6; D perhaps matches TRBD1 (5 bases). CDR1 and CDR2 (germline): LNHDA, SQIVND (reference sequence). The CDR3 extends over 15 amino acids. Trimming shortened V by 3 bases and J by 7 bases, and 13 bases separated the two germline ends. The CDR3 nucleotides are TGTGCCAGTAGTATGCAGGCGGGGGAGAATTCACCCCTCCACTTT. Translated, it gives CASSMQAGENSPLHF. Using reference TRBV19 and TRBJ1-6 for the parts outside the CDR3, the full variable domain is DGGITQSPKYLFRKEGQNVTLSCEQNLNHDAMYWYRQDPGQGLRLIYYSQIVNDFQKGDIAEGYSVSREKKESFPLTVTSAQKNPTAFYLCASSMQAGENSPLHFGNGTRLTVT.

The rearrangement uses TRBV2 and TRBJ2-5; TRBD2 matches 8 bases. The CDR3 has 14 amino acids. Germline V gene data show CDR1 as SNHLY and CDR2 as FYNNEI. V was clipped by 3 bases and J by 6 bases; unmatched bases: 6. The CDR3 DNA sequence: TGTGCCAGCAGTGATCAGCGGGAGATAAAGACCCAGTACTTC. Protein: CASSDQREIKTQYF.